Here is one TCR beta chain with its context. No cognate antigen has been identified for it. No base-level quality is on record; no much larger clone is a single base apart. Library preparation was by the immunoSEQ multiplex PCR assay. A mixture of 60 forward primers for TCR Vbeta segments and 13 reverse primers for TCR Jbeta segments was used in the multiplex PCR. A multiplex PCR assay on genomic DNA amplified the CDR3 region of rearranged TCR beta genes. On the Illumina HiSeq System, the amplified TCR beta libraries were sequenced as 87-base-pair reads. The authors' analysis ran thus. A later analysis counted tens of millions of unique TCR beta chains across the 650 to 700 repertoires, and about 10 million of these chains were shared by at least two donors. A nearest-neighbor algorithm error-corrected the raw reads and collapsed the reads into unique sequences, merging closely related sequences to remove PCR and sequencing errors. Alignment of CDR3 sequences to IMGT reference sequences was used to assign V, D and J gene segments. Each retained sequence needed at least a six-nucleotide match to both a V gene segment and a J gene segment. Rearrangements were called productive when the CDR3 lacked stop codons and stayed in frame with V and J; all others were non-productive. CDR3 was defined according to IMGT convention as the region running from the second conserved V-encoded cysteine to the conserved J-encoded phenylalanine. Sequences without an unambiguous match to a single V gene segment were excluded from the earlier analysis of 450 to 650 of the donors. In an earlier analysis of 450 to 750 of the donors, a V segment was called functional when productive rearrangements were above 56.7%, and segregating when the standard deviation between donors exceeded 5%. A statistical classification framework was built for diagnosing cytomegalovirus status from the catalog of TCR beta chain sequences. In a later analysis, TCR nucleotide sequences were compared against IMGT/GENE-DB human TR gene sequences so that V and J genes could be assigned. Using the TCRdist pipeline, a later analysis assigned CDR3 sequences along with most-parsimonious VDJ recombination scenarios. In a later analysis, every TCR beta chain was defined by the combination of its CDR3 amino acid sequence and its V-gene family, and reads without a unique V-gene family were dropped. To address suspected cross-contamination and a sequencing artifact, a later analysis removed some 620 highly shared, low-generation-probability nucleotide sequences. In a later analysis, a clonal expansion index for each public chain was calculated from normalized within-repertoire ranks of inferred template counts. In a later analysis, generation probabilities were computed using a VDJ recombination model fitted to out-of-frame rearrangements, and the results were checked against IGoR. A later analysis scored TCR-TCR, TCR-HLA and TCR-CMV co-occurrence with hypergeometric tests, applying a repertoire-size bias correction to TCR pairs. In a later analysis, false discovery rates were estimated by permuting HLA or CMV assignments 20 times. A later analysis grouped co-occurring TCRs with DBSCAN, adding TCRdist sequence similarity when clustering within HLA-allele-positive subsets. Co-occurrence clustering excluded repertoires with fewer than 30,000 or more than 120,000 public chains, plus five with anomalous nucleotide sharing. Not all clones reach the TCRdb copy of this immuneACCESS table, which keeps in-frame sequences only. Checked studies attribute under half of the gap to unresolved V genes and leave the rest unexplained. V, J and clone size derive from that table, while D and trimming were established from the DNA sequence. The sample data list around 200,000 clones, and 65% to 90% of these were observed just once. The ten largest clones take up 0.95% to 1.5% of the sample.

The cohort was made up of roughly 670 healthy bone marrow donors. At the time of sampling, every cohort member was nominally healthy, though immune exposures that went unrecorded were likely present. The donor tested CMV seropositive, placing the donor among the 290 or so seropositive members of the cohort. Every donor gave a peripheral blood sample, and the peripheral blood mononuclear cells from that sample were used for TCR beta sequencing. Genomic DNA extraction from the blood cell samples was performed with the Qiagen DNeasy Blood Extraction Kit. Spanning cysteine to phenylalanine, the CDR3 consists of 14 amino acids. Of the read, only the CDR3 DNA is kept; its 42 bases are in frame from base 1. The V and J ends are trimmed by 0 bases and 7 bases, leaving 12 bases between them. The germline V gene provides CDR1 SGHNT and CDR2 YENEEA. This entry is derived from a study of cytomegalovirus exposure and HLA in healthy donors (TCRdb year 2017). Regarding the complete study: An earlier analysis of 587 of the donors reported roughly 300 Gb of sequence data and around 100 million unique TCR beta sequences obtained from about 180 million T cells. Among 398 genotyped donors of the cohort, an average of approximately 240,000 unique TCR beta nucleotide sequences were sequenced per donor, around 20% of them non-productive. All discovery cohort repertoires had been generated using a single sequencing platform. In an earlier analysis of around 540 of the donors, high-throughput TCR beta sequencing was used to judge whether each TCR beta V gene segment behaved as functional or pseudogenic. HLA typing included class I and class II loci at four-digit resolution. Rather than drawing on any new phenotypic data, the later analysis identified candidate immune exposures from TCR beta sequences and the way those sequences occurred across donors. The study used immunosequencing to profile the T cell repertoires of approximately 630 subjects and linked those repertoires to cytomegalovirus serostatus. An early release that covered around 590 HLA-typed donors contained around 300 gigabases of sequencing data and around 85 million unique TCR sequences. Genome-wide SNP genotypes for about 65% of the roughly 700 donors were used in a later genetic analysis, which treated that subset as a discovery cohort. The study aimed to test whether cataloging public T cell receptors could reveal signatures of past pathogen exposure. Besides the first cohort of roughly 660 subjects, a separate validation cohort made up of over 100 different subjects was used. The number of donors typed differed by locus, with about 629-630 for A, B, C, DRB1 and DQB1, 522 for DQA1, 600 to 610 for DPA1, and some 470 for DPB1. Donor age, sex, ethnicity and CMV serostatus were compiled alongside the repertoire data. In a later analysis, previously published TCR beta repertoires from 600 to 850 donors were re-analyzed and high-resolution HLA genotyping was added so that TCR occurrence patterns could be studied. Four to six DR-DQ haplotypes were handled as single units for association and clustering, since linkage in the cohort was strong. To predict cytomegalovirus infection status, the study brought together high-throughput TCR immunosequencing, statistical association of individual TCRs with disease status, and machine learning. The genetic ancestry cluster associated with self-reported Caucasian donors included approximately 85% of the roughly 400 genotyped donors.

Results the study describes overall, beyond this receptor: In a later analysis, about 17,000 TCR beta sequences were associated with specific HLA alleles at a false discovery rate of 0.05. Compared with equally common non-associated chains, HLA-associated TCR beta chains in a later analysis were more clonally expanded and had lower generation probabilities. The only immune exposure information available for the cohort was CMV serostatus. In vitro tests confirmed that a few of the cytomegalovirus-associated TCR beta chains recognize cytomegalovirus antigens. When HLA alleles, especially DR and DQ, strongly co-occurred, attributing TCR associations to individual alleles was difficult. It was suggested by the authors that the approach could potentially be generalized to other disease states and immunological phenotypes. The study gave a list of about 160 TCR beta chains associated with cytomegalovirus. Correlated functional status among segregating V segments might be attributable to linkage disequilibrium, but an unknown experimental factor could not be ruled out. In an earlier analysis of several hundred of the donors, most TCR beta V segments were observed in productive rearrangements about 87% or about 30% of the time, broadly matching IMGT annotations. An association between a missense DCLRE1C variant and V-gene and J-gene trimming of TCR beta chains was found in a later genetic analysis and replicated in an independent cohort. A later analysis reported that several top co-occurrence clusters appeared linked to parvovirus B19, influenza, CMV and Epstein-Barr virus. A further reported finding was that TCR beta sequences accurately predicted the HLA-A and HLA-B alleles for most subjects in the first cohort. In a later analysis, the rate of TCR association differed among HLA loci, with DRB1 alleles having the most associated TCRs and HLA-C alleles having the fewest. The 87-base-pair reads could not distinguish some IMGT-functional V segments, including TRBV6-2 and TRBV6-3, so those segments were excluded. The earlier analysis of about 600 of the donors excluded approximately 17 rarely observed V segments, including chromosome 9 orphons, because counts were too low. The classifier was reported to diagnose cytomegalovirus status with high specificity and sensitivity in both the original and validation cohorts. While some public TCRs were present in many individuals, most TCR sequences turned up only very rarely across donors. The cohort was sequenced for TCR beta chains only, and without alpha or paired-chain data the features that could be detected were limited. A later analysis found that most CMV-associated TCR beta chains appeared HLA-restricted, with HLA associations seemingly driven largely by CMV exposure. According to a later genetic analysis, donors in an Asian-associated ancestry cluster had fewer N-insertions in productive TCRs than the approximately 700-donor mean. Because some donors lacked HLA typing at each locus, the association tests relied only on the typed subset. Sequencing depth was assumed to be roughly uniform across donors in the presence/absence analyses, though that assumption may not hold. A cluster of highly shared sequence variants was judged likely to represent a technical artifact of the sequencing pipeline.

Here the chain combines TRBV11-3 and TRBJ1-2, with a weak D call of TRBD1 (5 bases match). The TCR originated in a girl aged 2-10 years in good health and CMV-seropositive. The sample taken for sequencing was PBMCs. At the DNA level, the sequence is TGTGCCAGCAGCTTAGACCGGGACTTCTCTGGCTACACCTTC. Translated, it reads CASSLDRDFSGYTF. Reference TRBV11-3 and TRBJ1-2 genes cover what lies past the CDR3, so the full variable domain is EAGVVQSPRYKIIEKKQPVAFWCNPISGHNTLYWYLQNLGQGPELLIRYENEEAVDDSQLPKDRFSAERLKGVDSTLKIQPAELGDSAVYLCASSLDRDFSGYTFGSGTRLTVV.